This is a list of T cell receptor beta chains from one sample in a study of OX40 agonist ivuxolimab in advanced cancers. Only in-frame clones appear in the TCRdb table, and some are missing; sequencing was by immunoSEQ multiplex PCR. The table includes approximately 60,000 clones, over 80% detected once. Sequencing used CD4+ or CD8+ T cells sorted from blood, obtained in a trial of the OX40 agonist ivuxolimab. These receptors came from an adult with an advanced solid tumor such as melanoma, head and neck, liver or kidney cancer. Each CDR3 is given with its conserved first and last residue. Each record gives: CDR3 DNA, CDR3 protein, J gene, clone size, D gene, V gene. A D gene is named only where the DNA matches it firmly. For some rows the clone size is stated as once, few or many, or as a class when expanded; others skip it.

TGTGCCAGCAGCTTAGTGGGAAAAGAGACCCAGTACTTC	CASSLVGKETQYF	TRBJ2-5	.	.	TRBV7-9
TGCGCCAGCATCGGTAGCGGGAGTAGCTCCTACAATGAGCAGTTCTTC	CASIGSGSSSYNEQFF	TRBJ2-1	.	TRBD2	TRBV10-2
TGTGCCAGTACCCCCCTACGGGGTGCGGAATACACAGATACGCAGTATTTT	CASTPLRGAEYTDTQYF	TRBJ2-3	.	.	TRBV19
TGTGCCAGCAGAACCGGGACTAGGTGGGGGGAGACCCAGTACTTC	CASRTGTRWGETQYF	TRBJ2-5	.	TRBD2	TRBV11-2
TGTGCCAGCAGCCGAGAGACAGGGGGCGAGACCCAGTACTTC	CASSRETGGETQYF	TRBJ2-5	.	TRBD1	TRBV7-9
TGTGCCAGCAGACAGGGGGCCGGGGAGCTGTTTTTT	CASRQGAGELFF	TRBJ2-2	.	TRBD1	TRBV6-5
TGCAGCGTTACCGGGACAGGGGTCAATGAGCAGTTCTTC	CSVTGTGVNEQFF	TRBJ2-1	.	TRBD1	TRBV29-1
TGTGCCATCAGTCAGGGGAACACTGAAGCTTTCTTT	CAISQGNTEAFF	TRBJ1-1	few	.	TRBV10-3
TGTGCCAGCAGTTACTCGAGTAAGGGGACTGAAGCTTTCTTT	CASSYSSKGTEAFF	TRBJ1-1	.	.	TRBV6-5
TGTGCCAGCAGTTTATATCAGGAGGGTTCACCCCTCCACTTT	CASSLYQEGSPLHF	TRBJ1-6	.	.	TRBV28
TGTGCCAGCAACAGAGGCAATCAGCCCCAGCATTTT	CASNRGNQPQHF	TRBJ1-5	once	.	TRBV6-1
TGTGCCTGGCGAGGGGCTTACGAGCAGTACTTC	CAWRGAYEQYF	TRBJ2-7	.	.	TRBV30
TGTGCCTGGAGTGTACTTCCGGGACTAGCCCAAGAGACCCAGTACTTC	CAWSVLPGLAQETQYF	TRBJ2-5	.	TRBD2	TRBV30
TGTGCCAGCAGCTATGGGGAGGCAGATACGCAGTATTTT	CASSYGEADTQYF	TRBJ2-3	.	.	TRBV9
TGCGCCAGCAGTGATGTAGGGGGGGTTCATGAGCAGTTCTTC	CASSDVGGVHEQFF	TRBJ2-1	.	.	TRBV10-1
TGTGCCAGCAGTTTAGACCCGGTCGGTGAAAAACTGTTTTTT	CASSLDPVGEKLFF	TRBJ1-4	once	.	TRBV28
TGTGCCAGCAGCTTACAGGGGGCTGCTAATGAAAAACTGTTTTTT	CASSLQGAANEKLFF	TRBJ1-4	.	TRBD1	TRBV6-1
TGTGCCAGCATAGATTCGGGACAGGGTGTGCACAATGAGCAGTTCTTC	CASIDSGQGVHNEQFF	TRBJ2-1	.	TRBD1	TRBV28
TGCGCCAGCAGCCGATTCACCAAATCAAACACAGATACGCAGTATTTT	CASSRFTKSNTDTQYF	TRBJ2-3	.	.	TRBV5-1
TGTGCCAGCAGTGAAACCCTCGGGAGGGGGCGAGATACGCAGTATTTT	CASSETLGRGRDTQYF	TRBJ2-3	.	.	TRBV6-1
TGTGCCAGCAGTCCCGGGACAGCCCAAGAGACCCAGTACTTC	CASSPGTAQETQYF	TRBJ2-5	.	TRBD1	TRBV2
TGTGCCAGCAGCCCCGGGACAGGGAGTCCCGGGGAGCTGTTTTTT	CASSPGTGSPGELFF	TRBJ2-2	.	TRBD1	TRBV11-2
TGTGCCAGCAGCCAAGGCCCTAGCCCGACCTACGAGCAGTACTTC	CASSQGPSPTYEQYF	TRBJ2-7	once	.	TRBV14
TGTGCCAGCAGCCTCCCGAGGAACACTGAAGCTTTCTTT	CASSLPRNTEAFF	TRBJ1-1	once	.	TRBV5-5
TGCGCCAGCAGCCAAGATAGGGGACAGGAATCTCAGCCCCAGCATTTT	CASSQDRGQESQPQHF	TRBJ1-5	.	TRBD1	TRBV4-3
TGTGCCAGCAGCTTGGGGACAGGGTATCGACAGCCCCAGCATTTT	CASSLGTGYRQPQHF	TRBJ1-5	few	TRBD1	TRBV5-6
TGTGCCAGCAGCGAGGGACTCTCTTACGAGCAGTACTTC	CASSEGLSYEQYF	TRBJ2-7	.	.	TRBV5-4
TGCAGCGTTGAAGAAAGCGGGAGGGCCTTGAGCACAGATACGCAGTATTTT	CSVEESGRALSTDTQYF	TRBJ2-3	.	TRBD2	TRBV29-1
TGTGCCAGCAGCCTCGGGAGACACAATGAGCAGTTCTTC	CASSLGRHNEQFF	TRBJ2-1	.	.	TRBV11-1
TGTGCCAGCTCGATAGACAGACCCTACGAGCAGTACTTC	CASSIDRPYEQYF	TRBJ2-7	.	.	TRBV18
TGCGCCAGGCCCCCTTCGTGGGTGTACGGTGAGCAGTTCTTC	CARPPSWVYGEQFF	TRBJ2-1	.	.	TRBV4-1
TGCGCCAGCAGCTTGTACGGATACACTGAAGCTTTCTTT	CASSLYGYTEAFF	TRBJ1-1	.	.	TRBV5-1
TGCGCCAGCAGCTCCCGGACTAGCGGGCTCAACATTTACGAGCAGTACTTC	CASSSRTSGLNIYEQYF	TRBJ2-7	.	TRBD2	TRBV5-1
TGTGCCAGTAGTACCAAGGACTTCTACAGCACAGATACGCAGTATTTT	CASSTKDFYSTDTQYF	TRBJ2-3	.	.	TRBV19
TGCGCCAGCAGCTTGACGAGTTTTGGGACTGAAGCTTTCTTT	CASSLTSFGTEAFF	TRBJ1-1	.	.	TRBV5-1
TGTGCCAGCAGTGAAGATTATTCCGGGACAGGCACAGATACGCAGTATTTT	CASSEDYSGTGTDTQYF	TRBJ2-3	.	TRBD1	TRBV6-1
TGTGCCACCAGCAGAGTTGGGACGCCTGCCTACGAGCAGTACTTC	CATSRVGTPAYEQYF	TRBJ2-7	.	.	TRBV15
TGTGCCAGCAGCCGGCGGGCCAGCTCCTACGAGCAGTACTTC	CASSRRASSYEQYF	TRBJ2-7	.	.	TRBV5-4
TGTGCCAGCAGTTTACCGACTAGCGGAACCTACGAGCAGTACTTC	CASSLPTSGTYEQYF	TRBJ2-7	once	TRBD2	TRBV28
TGTGCCAGCAGGCCTCCCAGGCCGTCGGGGACGTCAGGCTATGGCTACACCTTC	CASRPPRPSGTSGYGYTF	TRBJ1-2	.	.	TRBV7-2
TGTGCCAGCAGCGGGGCTAGTAGGAGCGAGGACTATGGCTACACCTTC	CASSGASRSEDYGYTF	TRBJ1-2	.	.	TRBV9
TGCAGCGGGGCAGGGGGCGAGGGAGAGACCCAGTACTTC	CSGAGGEGETQYF	TRBJ2-5	.	TRBD1	TRBV29-1